These 15 T cell receptor beta chains were sequenced from one sample in a study of shared clonotypes between healthy human individuals (dated by TCRdb to the early 2020s). Libraries were built with the immunoSEQ multiplex PCR assay. Held by TCRdb, this immuneACCESS table contains in-frame sequences only and omits some clones. Under half of the omission traces to an unresolved V gene where checked; the cause of the rest is unknown. Recorded for this sample are a few hundred thousand clones; 60% to 70% of them occurred a single time. The ten largest clonotypes hold 8.5% to 14% of the sample. Sequenced input: memory CD4+ T cells sorted from blood. The cell subset or site tag for this specimen amounts to: CD45RA-negative fraction. The receptors originated from a man aged 30-40 years in good health.

In its sample, this clone was seen a few times. The V gene is TRBV30, the J gene TRBJ1-2, with 9 bases fitting TRBD1. From germline, CDR1 is GTSNPN and CDR2 SVGIG (reference sequence). V trimming: 5 bases; J trimming: 3 bases; junction bases outside the gene matches: 7. The CDR3 loop spans 14 amino acids. DNA of the CDR3: TGTGCCTGGGACCCGGGACAGGGATACTATGGCTACACCTTC. This encodes CAWDPGQGYYGYTF.

There are a few counts of this clone. The chain is built from TRBV6-4 and TRBJ2-1; D possibly matches TRBD1 or TRBD2 (6 bases each). Per the germline V gene, CDR1 is MRHNA and CDR2 is SNTAGT. CDR3 length: 15 amino acids. V dropped 5 bases and J dropped 1 base, with 12 bases sitting between them. As DNA, the CDR3 is TGTGCCAGCAGTAAACAGGGAGGATCCTACAATGAGCAGTTCTTC. Protein product: CASSKQGGSYNEQFF.

V is TRBV6-1 and J is TRBJ1-2; a possible D gene is TRBD1 (6 bases). The CDR3 totals 11 residues. Germline lookup yields CDR1 MNHNS and CDR2 SASEGT. Deletions cut 5 bases from V and 8 bases from J, with 9 bases between. The CDR3 spells CASSPGAGYTF. The DNA for the CDR3 is TGTGCCAGCAGTCCAGGGGCCGGCTACACCTTC.

V is TRBV28 and J is TRBJ1-5; D uncertain. The CDR3 consists of 12 residues. Germline CDR1 reads MDHEN; CDR2 reads SYDVKM. The V and J ends lost 2 bases and 7 bases respectively, with 6 bases between them. The CDR3 sequence is CASSLGHQPQHF. The DNA for the CDR3 is TGTGCCAGCAGTTTAGGGCACCAGCCCCAGCATTTT.

The CDR3 is CASSYVGYNEQFF. In nucleotides, the CDR3 is TGTGCCAGCAGCTATGTGGGGTACAATGAGCAGTTCTTC. This chain uses TRBV5-5 with TRBJ2-1; D is uncertain. The V gene's germline CDR1 is SGHKS and CDR2 YYEKEE (reference sequence). Trimming stripped 3 bases from V and 4 bases from J, with 8 bases between. This CDR3 is 13 amino acids long.

The chain recombines TRBV5-1 with TRBJ2-7; 7 positions agree with TRBD1. Per the germline V gene, CDR1 is SGHRS and CDR2 is YFSETQ. V shed 4 bases, J shed 9 bases, and the junction held 10 bases outside the gene matches. The CDR3 contains 13 residues. In DNA form, the CDR3 reads TGCGCCAGCAGCCCAGGAGACAGGGTATGGCAGTACTTC. Protein sequence: CASSPGDRVWQYF.

The chain has TRBV4-1 and TRBJ1-5; no clear D gene. This CDR3 is 13 amino acids long. Germline loops: CDR1 MGHRA, CDR2 YSYEKL. V shed 6 bases and J shed 9 bases, with 15 bases lying between them. The CDR3 protein is CASSPDGRGPQHF. DNA for the CDR3: TGCGCCAGCAGTCCGGACGGTCGGGGGCCCCAGCATTTT.

The chain couples TRBV5-8 to TRBJ2-7; D uncertain. The germline CDR1 and CDR2 sequences are SGHTS and YDEGEE. Trimming cost V 2 bases and J 0 bases, with 9 bases left between them. This CDR3 contains 14 residues. The CDR3, as DNA: TGTGCCAGCAGCTTTCGGGTCAGCTCCTACGAGCAGTACTTC. Amino acids: CASSFRVSSYEQYF.

V is TRBV25-1 and J is TRBJ2-4, with D hard to call. V lost 5 bases to trimming and J lost 7 bases, with 12 bases between them. Germline V CDR1 and CDR2: MGHDK, SYGVNS. The CDR3 sequence is 13 residues long. CDR3: CASSSPGLNIQYF. The DNA of the CDR3 is TGTGCCAGCAGTTCCCCTGGCCTTAACATTCAGTACTTC.

The CDR3, as DNA: TGTGCCAGCACGGCGGGTGGAAACACCATATATTTT. Translated, it gives CASTAGGNTIYF. The chain is built from TRBV6-6 and TRBJ1-3; D unclear. The length of the CDR3 is 12 residues. Germline V gene sequence: CDR1 MNHNY, CDR2 SVGAGI (reference sequence). V was clipped by 7 bases and J by 3 bases, with 7 bases between them.

The J gene is TRBJ2-7, the V gene TRBV10-2; D not certain. There are 13 residues in the CDR3. Germline CDR1 is WSHSY and CDR2 is SAAADI. V lost 3 bases to trimming and J lost 3 bases, with 9 bases between them. CDR3 sequence (DNA): TGCGCCAGCAGTGATTCTCATCGCTACGAGCAGTACTTC. The encoded protein is CASSDSHRYEQYF.

This clone was detected once. J is TRBJ1-4 and V is TRBV6-5; 8 bases fit TRBD1. Losses at the gene ends were 0 bases for V and 8 bases for J; bases not matched to a gene: 2. The CDR3 has 14 residues. Germline V lookup: CDR1 MNHEY, CDR2 SVGAGI. The DNA for the CDR3 is TGTGCCAGCAGTTACTCACAGGGGGGGGAAAAACTGTTTTTT. It encodes CASSYSQGGEKLFF.

The genes are TRBV23-1 and TRBJ2-3; 9 nucleotides align to TRBD2. TRBV23-1 is treated as an ORF (open reading frame) with a function not yet certain. With 2 bases clipped from V and 2 bases from J, the junction kept 17 bases outside the gene matches. This CDR3 comprises 20 residues. Written as DNA, the CDR3 is TGCGCCAGCAGTCAAACGACCGGGACTAGCAAGAGAGCTTCCACAGATACGCAGTATTTT. Translating it yields CASSQTTGTSKRASTDTQYF.

This clone was detected a few times. The gene calls are TRBV11-2 and TRBJ2-7; the D gene is possibly TRBD1 (6 bases). Per germline, CDR1 SGHAT and CDR2 FQNNGV. The CDR3 totals 17 residues. Trimming pared 3 bases from V and 4 bases from J, leaving 22 bases between. In DNA, the CDR3 is TGTGCCAGCAGCTTGTGGACCGGGACAAACATTCGGTACGAGCAGTACTTC. Its protein product is CASSLWTGTNIRYEQYF.

This sequence joins TRBV9 and TRBJ2-5, with a possible D match to TRBD2 (5 bases). The ends were cut back, 3 bases at V and 5 bases at J, with 11 bases in the middle. Germline assignment: CDR1 SGDLS and CDR2 YYNGEE. The CDR3 runs to 13 residues. CDR3 residues: CASSGTRRETQYF. DNA for the CDR3: TGTGCCAGCAGCGGAACTAGACGGGAGACCCAGTACTTC.